The subject of this entry is one T cell receptor beta chain. The data originate from a study of blood T cell repertoires in COVID-19. Sequencing was performed with immunoSEQ multiplex PCR; in TCRdb, only in-frame clones are kept and a portion is missing. Here the sample spans roughly 91,000 clones, roughly 84% being singletons. The CDR3 runs 16 residues. The trim removed 4 bases at V and 1 base at J, leaving 7 bases unmatched. CDR1 MNHNS and CDR2 SASEGT come from the germline V gene. The sequenced material came from peripheral blood. This chain connects TRBV6-1 to TRBJ1-5; 7 nucleotides match TRBD1. This receptor was identified in a man in his 70s with acute or convalescent COVID-19. CDR3 bases: TGTGCCAGCAGTGGAGTAGGGGGCATAAGCAATCAGCCCCAGCATTTT. This encodes CASSGVGGISNQPQHF.